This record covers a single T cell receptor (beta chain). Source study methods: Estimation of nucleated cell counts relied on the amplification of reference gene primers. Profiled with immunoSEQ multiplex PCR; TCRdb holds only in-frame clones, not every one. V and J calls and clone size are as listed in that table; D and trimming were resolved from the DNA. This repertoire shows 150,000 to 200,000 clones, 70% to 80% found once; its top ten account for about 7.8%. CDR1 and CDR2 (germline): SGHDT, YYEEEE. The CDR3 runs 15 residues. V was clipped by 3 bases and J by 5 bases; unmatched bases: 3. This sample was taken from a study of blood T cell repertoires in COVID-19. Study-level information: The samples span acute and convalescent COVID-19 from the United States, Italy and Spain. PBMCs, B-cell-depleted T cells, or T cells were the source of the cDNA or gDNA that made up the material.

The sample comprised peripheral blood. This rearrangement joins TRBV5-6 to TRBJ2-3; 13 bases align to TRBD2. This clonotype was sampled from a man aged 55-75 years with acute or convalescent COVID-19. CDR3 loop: CASSYGLAGEDTQYF. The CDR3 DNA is TGTGCCAGCAGCTACGGACTAGCGGGGGAAGATACGCAGTATTTT.